Listed here are 18 T cell receptor beta chains from one sample, sequenced in a study of T cell clonality in common variable immunodeficiency. General study points: Common variable immunodeficiency TCR beta sequences reportedly had fewer deletions and N-nucleotide insertions.

Their recognized antigens are unknown. The protocol was immunoSEQ multiplex PCR, while the TCRdb copy is restricted to in-frame clones and leaves out a portion. The sample yields approximately 30,000 clones, without any singletons. The specimen was peripheral blood mononuclear cells. These receptors were obtained from a human donor with common variable immunodeficiency.

The table lists this clone with many counts. The read comes to an end 3 residues before the CDR3 does, leaving the germline J gene to fill in the end. The rearrangement uses TRBV14 and TRBJ2-3, with D maybe TRBD2 (5 bases). The CDR3 loop spans 15 amino acids. Trimming left V 1 base short and J 8 bases short, with 16 bases between. Looked up from germline, CDR1 is SGHDN and CDR2 is FVKESK. This CDR3 is CASSQALAGSATQYF. The CDR3 DNA, read in part, is TGTGCCAGCAGCCAAGCGCTAGCTGGGTCTGCTACG.

The sample holds a few counts of this clone. Sequencing ends 3 residues short of the CDR3 end; the germline J gene provides the rest. The V call is TRBV19, the J call TRBJ2-2, with D possibly being TRBD2 (6 bases). Trimming shortened V by 3 bases and J by 1 base, and 9 bases separated the two germline ends. The CDR3 has 15 amino acids. The germline V gene encodes CDR1 LNHDA and CDR2 SQIVND (reference sequence). The CDR3 loop is CASSIISGNTGELFF. Partial CDR3 DNA: TGTGCCAGTAGTATTATTAGCGGGAACACCGGGGAG.

This clone has a handful of counts. The read comes to an end 3 residues before the CDR3 does, leaving the germline J gene to fill in the end. This chain links TRBV5-1 with TRBJ2-3, with D tentatively TRBD1 (6 bases). Germline V lookup: CDR1 SGHRS, CDR2 YFSETQ. The CDR3 is 14 amino acids. V lost 4 bases to trimming and J lost 2 bases, with 11 bases between them. The sequenced CDR3 bases are TGCGCCAGCAGCCCTGGACAGTACACAGATACG. Protein: CASSPGQYTDT. The CDR3 in full is CASSPGQYTDTQYF.

This clone was seen ten or more times. The read terminates 3 residues before the CDR3 end, so the remaining end is supplied by the germline J gene. The chain has TRBV19 and TRBJ2-3; TRBD2 agrees at 7 bases. There are 15 residues in the CDR3. Germline values: CDR1 LNHDA, CDR2 SQIVND (reference sequence). Losses at the gene ends were 3 bases for V and 8 bases for J; bases not matched to a gene: 11. Incomplete CDR3 DNA: TGTGCCAGTAGTATCGGGGGGAAGGCCCAAGGTACG. This codes for CASSIGGKAQGT. The entire CDR3 protein is CASSIGGKAQGTQYF.

A remark on this clone: Sequencing ends 3 residues short of the CDR3 end; the germline J gene provides the rest. V usage is TRBV6-2 or TRBV6-3 and J usage is TRBJ1-5; 9 bases agree with TRBD1. Germline V gives CDR1 MNHEY, CDR2 SVGEGT. The CDR3 has 15 amino acids. V gave up 10 bases and J gave up 0 bases; unmatched junction bases: 7. CDR3 residues: CATRTGDFSNQPQHF. The sequenced CDR3 bases are TGTGCCACCCGGACAGGGGATTTTAGCAATCAGCCC.

This clone was counted ten times or more. Coverage ceases 3 residues before the CDR3 finishes, and the germline J gene fills in the end. This sequence joins TRBV4-2 and TRBJ2-1, with TRBD2 matching over 10 bases. Germline lookup yields CDR1 LGHNA and CDR2 YNFKEQ. The CDR3 extends over 16 amino acids. J lost 4 bases, V lost 1 base, and 4 bases had no gene match. CDR3 bases read: TGTGCCAGCAGCCAAGGAAGCGGGGGGGGGTACAATGAG. Encoded protein: CASSQGSGGGYNE. The CDR3 in full is CASSQGSGGGYNEQFF.

This clone showed up many times. The junction departs from the called germline gene at one end, perhaps through a read error. The read ends 3 residues before the CDR3 terminus; that terminus is restored from the germline J gene. The V and J genes are TRBV13 and TRBJ1-1, with 8 bases fitting TRBD1. The CDR3 runs 15 residues. From germline, CDR1 is PRHDT and CDR2 FYEKMQ (reference sequence). The CDR3 loop is CASSLGDRMDTEAFF. The DNA read from the CDR3 is TGTGCCAGCAGCCTAGGGGACAGGATGGACACTGAA.

This clone was seen more than once but under ten times. The read ends 3 residues shy of where the CDR3 ends; the end is completed using the germline J gene. The chain couples TRBV7-2 to TRBJ1-3; TRBD1 aligns across 8 bases. CDR1 is SGHTA, CDR2 FQGNSA, per germline. This CDR3 comprises 12 residues. The CDR3 protein is CASSLVQGAIYF. Incomplete CDR3 DNA: TGTGCCAGCAGCTTAGTGCAGGGGGCA.

This clone was observed a handful of times. From the germline J gene comes the end of the CDR3, since the read stops 3 residues before it. The rearrangement joins TRBV7-8 to TRBJ2-3; no definite D call. The length of the CDR3 is 16 residues. In germline, CDR1 is SGHVS, CDR2 FQNEAQ. V lost 2 bases, J lost 3 bases, and 15 bases lay in between. Incomplete CDR3 DNA: TGTGCCAGCAGCTTACCCCCGAGTGTCGGTACAGATACG. Translation: CASSLPPSVGTDT. The CDR3 as a whole reads CASSLPPSVGTDTQYF.

This clone was seen a few times. This CDR3 reads CASSLTRDGQPQHF. The DNA read from the CDR3 is TGTGCCAGCAGCTTAACCAGGGATGGGCAGCCC. The chain joins TRBV7-2 to TRBJ1-5; possible D gene TRBD1, 5 bases. With the read ending 3 residues before the CDR3 end, the germline J gene is used to fill in that end. V lost 2 bases to trimming and J lost 7 bases, with 12 bases between them. Germline CDR1 and CDR2: SGHTA and FQGNSA. This CDR3 has 14 residues.

This clone has just a few counts. This chain's CDR3 is CASSSRDRLLAFF. The CDR3 DNA, read in part, is TGTGCCAGCAGCTCCCGGGACAGGCTTCTA. This chain joins TRBV5-6 and TRBJ1-1, with TRBD1 matching over 8 bases. The sequence runs out 3 residues before the end of the CDR3; the remainder is reconstructed from the germline J gene. CDR3 size: 13 residues. In germline, CDR1 is SGHDT, CDR2 YYEEEE.

Concerning this clone itself: Read sequence stops 3 residues before the CDR3 end, and the germline J gene provides the missing end. The chain carries TRBV19 and TRBJ1-6, with D uncertain. Trimming cost V 4 bases and J 9 bases, with 7 bases left between them. CDR1 is LNHDA and CDR2 is SQIVND in the germline V gene (reference sequence). This CDR3 has 12 amino acids. CDR3 residues: CASSTQVSPLHF. The sequenced part of the CDR3 DNA is TGTGCCAGTAGTACTCAGGTTTCACCC.

The CDR3 bases that were read are TGTGCCAGTAGTCCGGGACACTCTAACTATGGC. Protein sequence: CASSPGHSNYG. From start to end, the CDR3 is CASSPGHSNYGYTF. The J gene is TRBJ1-2, the V gene TRBV19, with a possible D match to TRBD1 (6 bases). The CDR3 goes on 3 residues after the read ends, and that part is filled in from the germline J gene. Germline loops: CDR1 LNHDA, CDR2 SQIVND (reference sequence). The V and J ends lost 5 bases and 0 bases respectively, with 10 bases between them. The CDR3 runs 14 residues.

This clone occurred a few times. The read comes to an end 3 residues before the CDR3 does, leaving the germline J gene to fill in the end. V usage is TRBV2 and J usage is TRBJ1-6; 9 nucleotides match TRBD1. This CDR3 is 16 amino acids long. CDR1 is SNHLY and CDR2 is FYNNEI in the germline V gene. Germline trimming cut 6 bases from V and 6 bases from J; bases unmatched to any gene: 9. Partial CDR3 DNA: TGTGCCAGCAGCTCCACCTCGACAGGGGGTAATTCACCC. It is translated as CASSSTSTGGNSP. The CDR3 in its entirety is CASSSTSTGGNSPLHF.

This clone was picked up a small number of times. The sequence runs out 3 residues before the end of the CDR3; the remainder is reconstructed from the germline J gene. The chain is built from TRBV19 and TRBJ2-4, with TRBD2 matching over 8 bases. Germline CDR1 and CDR2: LNHDA and SQIVND (reference sequence). V shed 1 base and J 0 bases; nucleotides not matched to a gene: 14. The CDR3 consists of 20 residues. The CDR3 loop is CASSIVIGMGLGLAKNIQYF. CDR3 DNA, as far as it was read: TGTGCCAGTAGTATAGTCATTGGGATGGGACTAGGACTAGCCAAAAACATT.

On this clone: The CDR3 goes on 3 residues after the read ends, and that part is filled in from the germline J gene. The rearrangement links TRBV7-3 to TRBJ2-7; TRBD1 matches at 7 bases. The CDR3 runs 15 residues. V shed 2 bases, J shed 1 base, and the junction held 5 bases outside the gene matches. Germline V gene data show CDR1 as SGHTA and CDR2 as FQGTGA. The CDR3 loop reads CASSLGTGESYEQYF. The sequenced part of the CDR3 DNA is TGTGCCAGCAGCTTAGGAACAGGGGAATCCTACGAG.

Worth noting for this clone: The DNA ends 3 residues before the CDR3 does, and the rest of the CDR3 is filled in from the germline J gene. The rearrangement joins TRBV18 to TRBJ2-5, with TRBD1 as a possible D gene (6 bases). Germline CDR1 and CDR2: KGHSH and LQKENI. This CDR3 spans 13 amino acids. The ends were cut back, 4 bases at V and 2 bases at J, with 8 bases in the middle. The CDR3 reads CASSLGGQETQYF. CDR3 bases read: TGTGCCAGCTCACTAGGGGGTCAAGAGACC.

This clone was observed at least ten times. The read gets to within 3 residues of the CDR3 end, and the germline J gene fills in the rest. This chain links TRBV29-1 with TRBJ1-1, with 10 bases that match TRBD1. V dropped 4 bases and J dropped 4; count of bases not matched to a gene: 0. The germline V gene encodes CDR1 SQVTM and CDR2 ANQGSEA. This CDR3 is 12 amino acids long. CDR3: CSVGTGGTEAFF. The sequenced part of the CDR3 DNA is TGCAGCGTTGGGACAGGGGGCACTGAA.